The present entry profiles one TCR beta chain with its context. Antigen unknown. This record comes from a study of CD8+CD57+ T cells in acquired aplastic anemia. For the study at large: Quantities of DNA derived from sorted CD4+ and CD8+ cells averaged approximately 3.5 ug. Regarding the study as a whole: Around 27 was the count of CD8+ CDR3 sequences that patients shared with controls.

Trimming cost V 5 bases and J 8 bases, with 12 bases left between them. The CDR3 loop spans 12 amino acids. Germline V gene sequence: CDR1 SEHNR, CDR2 FQNEAQ (reference sequence). Those patients picked for sequencing had displayed CD8+CD57+ cell expansion on flow cytometry. Patients had undergone no therapy by the time their blood was sampled. Researchers used genomic DNA as the template to profile TCR beta VDJ and CDR3. TCRdb independently ran MiXCR on the reads; one entry per CDR3 protein. The sample carries roughly 220,000 distinct CDR3 sequences, roughly 60% recorded once. The clonotype was recovered from a human donor with aplastic anemia. Sequences were obtained from sorted CD4+, CD8+, or CD8+CD57+ T cells (not recorded which) from PBMCs. The gene calls are TRBV7-9 and TRBJ1-2, with D tentatively TRBD1 (5 bases). CDR3 in amino acids: CASSDPGTGYTF. In DNA, the CDR3 is TGTGCCAGCAGCGACCCCGGGACGGGCTACACCTTC.